Listed below are T cell receptor beta chains from one sample, sequenced in a study of blood T cells in healthy people across ages. Each CDR3 protein is one row after TCRdb ran MiXCR on the 5' RACE reads. The profile covers some 1.5 million distinct CDR3 sequences, with about 42% appearing a single time and about 4% taken by the ten largest. Sequencing was performed on blood. These receptors all stem from a young woman in good health. The CDR3 runs from the conserved cysteine through the conserved F or W. Fields, in order: V gene, J gene, D gene, clone size, CDR3 DNA, CDR3 protein. A D gene is named only where the DNA matches it firmly. Some rows have no size entry. The others give once, few or many, or a class for an expanded clone.

V: TRBV6-5; J: TRBJ2-5; D: TRBD2; size: .; DNA: TGTGCCAGCAGTTACCTAGGGACTAGCGGCCAGGAGACCCAGTACTTC; CDR3: CASSYLGTSGQETQYF
V: TRBV7-2; J: TRBJ2-4; D: .; size: .; DNA: TGTGCCAGCTCGTGGAAGGGGGAAGAGCAGTACTTC; CDR3: CASSWKGEEQYF
V: TRBV12-3/TRBV12-4; J: TRBJ2-1; D: TRBD1; size: few; DNA: TGTGCCAGCAGACGTGACAGGGGTTGGCAGTTCTTC; CDR3: CASRRDRGWQFF
V: TRBV28; J: TRBJ2-1; D: TRBD1; size: few; DNA: TGTGCCAGCAGTTTGTTAGGGGACAGCTATTCCAATGAGCAGTTCTTC; CDR3: CASSLLGDSYSNEQFF
V: TRBV4-1; J: TRBJ1-2; D: .; size: .; DNA: TGCGCCAGCAGCCTCTACCCTTCCGGGGGTCCTGGCTACACCTTC; CDR3: CASSLYPSGGPGYTF
V: TRBV11-2; J: TRBJ1-1; D: .; size: few; DNA: TGTGCCAGCAGCTACCCGGTCCTTCTATTAGCCGTGAACACTGAAGCTTTCTTT; CDR3: CASSYPVLLLAVNTEAFF
V: TRBV20-1; J: TRBJ2-1; D: TRBD2; size: .; DNA: TGCAGTGCCAGAGCGGGGGGGCCCGACAATGAGCAGTTCTTC; CDR3: CSARAGGPDNEQFF
V: TRBV20-1; J: TRBJ2-4; D: TRBD2; size: few; DNA: TGCAGTGCTCCCGGGCTAGCGGGTCGAGCCAAAAACATTCAGTACTTC; CDR3: CSAPGLAGRAKNIQYF
V: TRBV29-1; J: TRBJ2-7; D: .; size: .; DNA: TGCAGCGTTGAAAAGCCTAGCGCGTCCTACGAGCAGTACTTC; CDR3: CSVEKPSASYEQYF
V: TRBV27; J: TRBJ2-7; D: TRBD2; size: .; DNA: TGTGCCAGCAGTTATCAAGCGGGAGGGTCCTACGAGCAGTACTTC; CDR3: CASSYQAGGSYEQYF
V: TRBV2; J: TRBJ2-4; D: TRBD1; size: .; DNA: TGTGCCAGCAGCGAAAGGACAGGGCCATCGTCAAAAAACATTCAGTACTTC; CDR3: CASSERTGPSSKNIQYF
V: TRBV4-1; J: TRBJ2-5; D: TRBD2; size: .; DNA: TGCGCCAGCAGCCAAGATCATGTGGCTGGACTAGCGGGGGAGCAGTACTTC; CDR3: CASSQDHVAGLAGEQYF
V: TRBV12-3/TRBV12-4; J: TRBJ2-4; D: .; size: many; DNA: TGTGCCAGCAGTTTGGGGCAGGTCTTCGACATTCAGTACTTC; CDR3: CASSLGQVFDIQYF
V: TRBV29-1; J: TRBJ2-7; D: .; size: .; DNA: TGCAGCGCGCGGGACGTTCTCTCCTACGAGCAGTACTTC; CDR3: CSARDVLSYEQYF
V: TRBV24-1; J: TRBJ2-1; D: TRBD2; size: .; DNA: TGTGCCACCAGTGATTTGCAAGCTAGCGGGGGGATTGGTGAGCAGTTCTTC; CDR3: CATSDLQASGGIGEQFF
V: TRBV7-9; J: TRBJ1-5; D: TRBD1; size: .; DNA: TGTGCCAGCAGCGGAAACAGGGGTGGCAATCAGCCCCAGCATTTT; CDR3: CASSGNRGGNQPQHF
V: TRBV2; J: TRBJ2-1; D: .; size: .; DNA: TGTGCCAGCAGTGAAGCCTGGCAGCAGTTCTTC; CDR3: CASSEAWQQFF
V: TRBV4-3; J: TRBJ2-2; D: .; size: .; DNA: TGCGCCAGCAGCCAAGTCAGCGTGTTTGGGAACACCGGGGAGCTGTTTTTT; CDR3: CASSQVSVFGNTGELFF
V: TRBV7-2; J: TRBJ2-7; D: TRBD1; size: .; DNA: TGTGCCAGCAGCTCCCGGACAGGGGGCGTTTTTTACGAGCAGTACTTC; CDR3: CASSSRTGGVFYEQYF
V: TRBV6-2/TRBV6-3; J: TRBJ1-3; D: .; size: .; DNA: TGTGCCAGCAGCCAAGGACTGCGCTCTGGAAACACCATATATTTT; CDR3: CASSQGLRSGNTIYF
V: TRBV7-2; J: TRBJ1-1; D: .; size: .; DNA: TGTGCCAGCAGCCTTGGACTCGGAGGCACTGAAGCTTTCTTT; CDR3: CASSLGLGGTEAFF
V: TRBV6-2/TRBV6-3; J: TRBJ1-5; D: .; size: .; DNA: TGTGCCAGCAGTTACGACCCTCAGCCCCAGCATTTT; CDR3: CASSYDPQPQHF
V: TRBV10-3; J: TRBJ2-2; D: .; size: .; DNA: TGTGCCATCAGTGGCCCTAGCCCCACCGGGGAGCTGTTTTTT; CDR3: CAISGPSPTGELFF
V: TRBV5-1; J: TRBJ1-3; D: .; size: .; DNA: TGCGCCAGCAGCTTGTGGTCCGCTTCCTTCTCTGGAAACACCATATATTTT; CDR3: CASSLWSASFSGNTIYF
V: TRBV6-6; J: TRBJ2-7; D: .; size: .; DNA: TGTGCCAGCAGTGACTCGAATCTGGGGGAGCAGTACTTC; CDR3: CASSDSNLGEQYF
V: TRBV7-2; J: TRBJ2-3; D: .; size: few; DNA: TGTGCCAGCAGCTTAGAGCGAGAACATACGCAGTATTTT; CDR3: CASSLEREHTQYF
V: TRBV18; J: TRBJ1-5; D: .; size: .; DNA: TGTGCCAGCTCACCACTGGATAGCAATCAGCCCCAGCATTTT; CDR3: CASSPLDSNQPQHF
V: TRBV12-3/TRBV12-4; J: TRBJ1-2; D: TRBD1; size: few; DNA: TGTGCCAGCAGTCCCAATGGGGACAGGGGGCTGAAGGGCTACACCTTC; CDR3: CASSPNGDRGLKGYTF
V: TRBV24-1; J: TRBJ2-5; D: .; size: .; DNA: TGTGCCACCAGTGATTTGCAAAGGGGTGGGGCAGAGACCCAGTACTTC; CDR3: CATSDLQRGGAETQYF
V: TRBV10-3; J: TRBJ2-7; D: .; size: many; DNA: TGTGCCATCAGTGAGACTTCTAGCTCCTACGAGCAGTACTTC; CDR3: CAISETSSSYEQYF
V: TRBV20-1; J: TRBJ2-7; D: TRBD1; size: .; DNA: TGCAGTGCTAGCCGGGACAGTCCATACGAGCAGTACTTC; CDR3: CSASRDSPYEQYF
V: TRBV29-1; J: TRBJ1-4; D: .; size: few; DNA: TGCAGCGTTGTGGCAGGGAATGAAAAACTGTTTTTT; CDR3: CSVVAGNEKLFF
V: TRBV15; J: TRBJ2-5; D: TRBD1; size: .; DNA: TGTGCCACCGCCCGGGACAGACATGAGACCCAGTACTTC; CDR3: CATARDRHETQYF
V: TRBV27; J: TRBJ2-5; D: TRBD2; size: few; DNA: TGTGCCAGCAGTTTCGGGGCCACTAGCGGGGGAGAGACCCAGTACTTC; CDR3: CASSFGATSGGETQYF
V: TRBV12-3/TRBV12-4; J: TRBJ2-7; D: TRBD1; size: .; DNA: TGTGCCCGTAGGACAGGCAAGATTAGGAACGAGCAGTACTTC; CDR3: CARRTGKIRNEQYF
V: TRBV30; J: TRBJ2-7; D: TRBD2; size: .; DNA: TGTGCCTGGGGCTGGACTAGCGGTTCCTACGAGCAGTACTTC; CDR3: CAWGWTSGSYEQYF
V: TRBV12-3/TRBV12-4; J: TRBJ2-7; D: .; size: few; DNA: TGTGCCAGCAGCTCCACAGGTTACTACGAGCAGTACTTC; CDR3: CASSSTGYYEQYF
V: TRBV20-1; J: TRBJ2-7; D: .; size: .; DNA: TGCAGTGGGAGCGAGGGTAGCTCCTACGAGCAGTACTTC; CDR3: CSGSEGSSYEQYF
V: TRBV10-3; J: TRBJ2-2; D: .; size: few; DNA: TGTGCCATCAGTGAGTCTGGACAATCGAACACCGGGGAGCTGTTTTTT; CDR3: CAISESGQSNTGELFF
V: TRBV12-3/TRBV12-4; J: TRBJ2-7; D: .; size: few; DNA: TGTGCCAGCAGTTCGGGACGCGTATACGAGCAGTACTTC; CDR3: CASSSGRVYEQYF
V: TRBV30; J: TRBJ1-2; D: .; size: .; DNA: TGTGCCTGGAGTGGAGCCCCCTTTGGGTATGGCTACACCTTC; CDR3: CAWSGAPFGYGYTF
V: TRBV12-3/TRBV12-4; J: TRBJ1-4; D: TRBD1; size: .; DNA: TGTGCCAGCAGTTTAGCGCGGGGACAGGGTCGTGAAAAACTGTTTTTT; CDR3: CASSLARGQGREKLFF
V: TRBV12-3/TRBV12-4; J: TRBJ1-6; D: .; size: few; DNA: TGTGCCAGCAGTTTTTTCCGAGGGACGTGGAGATCACCCCTCCACTTT; CDR3: CASSFFRGTWRSPLHF
V: TRBV7-2; J: TRBJ1-3; D: TRBD1; size: .; DNA: TGTGCCAGCAGCCTAGACAGGGATATCCCTGGAAACACCATATATTTT; CDR3: CASSLDRDIPGNTIYF
V: TRBV6-6; J: TRBJ2-2; D: .; size: .; DNA: TGTGCCAGCAGTTACTTCTTAGTAGGGACGGCCGGGGAGCTGTTTTTT; CDR3: CASSYFLVGTAGELFF
V: TRBV9; J: TRBJ1-5; D: TRBD1; size: few; DNA: TGTGCCAGCAGCGCAGGAGGAGGGGGCACTCAGCCCCAGCATTTT; CDR3: CASSAGGGGTQPQHF
V: TRBV6-1; J: TRBJ1-5; D: .; size: few; DNA: TGTGCCAGCATGGGGACGGGGGATCGGCCCCAGCATTTT; CDR3: CASMGTGDRPQHF
V: TRBV12-3/TRBV12-4; J: TRBJ2-7; D: TRBD2; size: .; DNA: TGTGCCAGCAGTTTCTCGCGGGAGCCCTACAATGAGCAGTACTTC; CDR3: CASSFSREPYNEQYF
V: TRBV20-1; J: TRBJ1-4; D: .; size: few; DNA: TGCAGTGCTAGAGCACAGGATGAAAAACTGTTTTTT; CDR3: CSARAQDEKLFF
V: TRBV4-3; J: TRBJ1-4; D: TRBD1; size: .; DNA: TGCGTCAGCAGCCGAGGGACAGGGGGCGGTGAAAAACTGTTTTTT; CDR3: CVSSRGTGGGEKLFF
V: TRBV29-1; J: TRBJ2-1; D: .; size: .; DNA: TGCAGCGTTGAAGGAAAGTACTACAATGAGCAGTTCTTC; CDR3: CSVEGKYYNEQFF
V: TRBV6-1; J: TRBJ1-1; D: TRBD1; size: .; DNA: TGTGCCAGCAGTGAAGACAGGGGTCCTGAAGCTTTCTTT; CDR3: CASSEDRGPEAFF
V: TRBV7-2; J: TRBJ2-3; D: TRBD2; size: .; DNA: TGTGCCAGCAGCTCCCCTAGCGGGGGGGCCTTGAATACGCAGTATTTT; CDR3: CASSSPSGGALNTQYF
V: TRBV20-1; J: TRBJ1-4; D: .; size: .; DNA: TGCAGTGCTGGCAGGGCTCTGGGGGAAAAACTGTTTTTT; CDR3: CSAGRALGEKLFF